A single sample is the source of the 3 T cell receptor beta chains below, sequenced in a study of T cells in Graves' hyperthyroidism and ophthalmopathy. Amplified TCR beta CDR3 regions came from RNA transcripts. HTBI primers were used for first-round RT-PCR of the TCR CDR3. TCRdb itself ran the multiplex PCR reads through MiXCR, one entry per CDR3 protein. The profile covers around 500,000 distinct CDR3 sequences, with roughly 16% appearing a single time and 25% to 30% taken by the ten largest. Sequencing was carried out using blood. All receptors come from a woman under 40 with Graves' ophthalmopathy.

This clonotype was recorded many times. CDR3: CASSLRDFYEQYF. CDR3 nucleotides: TGTGCCAGCAGTCTCCGGGACTTTTACGAGCAGTACTTC. The gene calls are TRBV3-1 and TRBJ2-7; tentative D call: TRBD2 (6 bases). Looked up from germline, CDR1 is LGHDT and CDR2 is YNNKEL (reference sequence). V was trimmed by 6 bases and J by 4 bases, leaving 13 bases between them. The CDR3 covers 13 residues.

The table lists this clonotype with a few counts. The J gene is TRBJ2-3, the V gene TRBV20-1; D unresolved. The V and J ends lost 3 bases and 6 bases respectively, with 7 bases between them. Germline V lookup: CDR1 DFQATT, CDR2 SNEGSKA (reference sequence). There are 11 residues in the CDR3. CDR3: CSASFLDTQYF. In nucleotides, the CDR3 is TGCAGTGCTAGCTTCCTCGATACGCAGTATTTT.

There are many counts of this clonotype. The J gene is TRBJ2-1, the V gene TRBV27, with D maybe TRBD1 (5 bases). The V gene lost 4 bases and the J gene lost 5 bases, with 12 bases spanning the gap. This CDR3 is built from 14 residues. The germline V gene has CDR1 MNHEY and CDR2 SMNVEV (reference sequence). Here the CDR3 reads CASSYAQVDNEQFF. CDR3 bases: TGTGCCAGCAGTTATGCACAGGTTGACAATGAGCAGTTCTTC.